This is a list of T cell receptor beta chains from one sample in a study of T cell changes during pregnancy in multiple sclerosis. Libraries were prepared by immunoSEQ multiplex PCR; TCRdb keeps only in-frame clonotypes and omits some of them. The data hold more than 55,000 clones, with approximately 94% observed a single time. The sample here was CD8+ T cells from peripheral blood mononuclear cells, taken in the third trimester of pregnancy. The source is a female donor with multiple sclerosis, enrolled in a pregnancy study. CDR3s include the opening cysteine and the closing phenylalanine or tryptophan. The D gene is left open where the match is weak. The listing skips clone size in some rows; elsewhere it reads once, few, many or a size class.

>NA|once|TRBJ2-7|TRBV14
CASSQGSTGIYEQYF
TGTGCCAGCAGCCAAGGGTCTACAGGTATCTACGAGCAGTACTTC
>TRBD2|NA|TRBJ2-7|TRBV9
CASSPRTSEPYEQYF
TGTGCCAGCAGCCCACGGACTAGCGAACCCTACGAGCAGTACTTC
>TRBD2|NA|TRBJ2-5|TRBV4-1
CASSQGGTSGTQYF
TGCGCCAGCAGCCAAGGAGGGACTAGCGGGACCCAGTACTTC
>NA|NA|TRBJ2-1|TRBV19
CASSFPQGGSGTYNEQFF
TGTGCCAGTAGTTTCCCACAGGGGGGGTCGGGCACCTACAATGAGCAGTTCTTC
>TRBD1|NA|TRBJ2-1|TRBV4-3
CASSQGTGLGNEQFF
TGCGCCAGCAGCCAAGGGACAGGGTTAGGCAATGAGCAGTTCTTC
>NA|NA|TRBJ1-1|TRBV5-1
CASRYDRSNTEAFF
TGCGCCAGCAGATACGACAGATCGAACACTGAAGCTTTCTTT
>TRBD2|NA|TRBJ2-7|TRBV4-1
CASSQGGTSGTYEQYF
TGCGCCAGCAGCCAGGGAGGGACTAGCGGTACCTACGAGCAGTACTTC
>NA|NA|TRBJ2-5|TRBV5-4
CASSRQGIQETQYF
TGTGCCAGCAGCCGTCAGGGGATCCAAGAGACCCAGTACTTC
>NA|NA|TRBJ1-1|TRBV7-2
CASSLDFSSAEAFF
TGTGCCAGCAGCTTAGATTTTTCTTCGGCTGAAGCTTTCTTT
>NA|NA|TRBJ2-1|TRBV6-1
CASSGSNLGPYRQQFF
TGTGCCAGCAGTGGATCAAACCTTGGGCCGTATAGGCAGCAGTTCTTC
>NA|NA|TRBJ1-1|TRBV25-1
CASSAGLNTEAFF
TGTGCCAGCAGTGCAGGGTTGAACACTGAAGCTTTCTTT
>TRBD1|NA|TRBJ1-5|TRBV6-6
CASTLGAGGQPQHF
TGTGCCAGCACCCTTGGGGCAGGGGGGCAACCCCAGCATTTT
>NA|NA|TRBJ2-1|TRBV7-9
CASSLREFDEQFF
TGTGCCAGCAGCTTACGGGAGTTCGATGAGCAGTTCTTC
>NA|NA|TRBJ2-7|TRBV28
CASSTLGQDGYEQYF
TGTGCCAGCAGCACACTGGGGCAGGACGGCTACGAGCAGTACTTC
>TRBD2|NA|TRBJ2-1|TRBV2
CASRAGLAAKSEQFF
TGTGCCAGCAGGGCGGGACTAGCGGCTAAATCTGAGCAGTTCTTC
>NA|NA|TRBJ1-5|TRBV27
CASSLGPGAGRDQPQHF
TGTGCCAGCAGTTTAGGCCCTGGTGCGGGGCGGGATCAGCCCCAGCATTTT
>NA|NA|TRBJ2-7|TRBV30
CAWSEADFYEQYF
TGTGCCTGGAGTGAAGCGGATTTCTACGAGCAGTACTTC
>TRBD2|NA|TRBJ2-3|TRBV5-6
CASSLGLAGADTQYF
TGTGCCAGCAGCTTGGGACTAGCGGGAGCCGATACGCAGTATTTT
>NA|once|TRBJ2-5|TRBV4-3
CASSQDRGGANLETQYF
TGCGCCAGCAGCCAAGATAGAGGGGGGGCGAACTTGGAGACCCAGTACTTC
>NA|NA|TRBJ2-1|TRBV7-6
CASSLVSGDNEQFF
TGTGCCAGCAGCCTCGTGAGCGGAGACAATGAGCAGTTCTTC
>TRBD1|once|TRBJ2-7|TRBV6-5
CASSYNPGQLYEQYF
TGTGCCAGCAGTTACAATCCGGGACAGCTGTACGAGCAGTACTTC
>TRBD2|NA|TRBJ2-1|TRBV6-5
CASSWGREDYNEQFF
TGTGCCAGCAGTTGGGGGCGGGAGGACTACAATGAGCAGTTCTTC
>TRBD2|NA|TRBJ2-1|TRBV12-5
CASGLGSGRYNEQFF
TGTGCTAGTGGTTTGGGTAGCGGGAGGTACAATGAGCAGTTCTTC
>NA|NA|TRBJ1-3|TRBV19
CASSVQGTSGNTIYF
TGTGCCAGTAGTGTACAGGGTACCTCTGGAAACACCATATATTTT
>NA|NA|TRBJ2-3|TRBV7-6
CASSLRGGSGTDTQYF
TGTGCCAGCAGCTTACGTGGGGGGTCGGGCACAGATACGCAGTATTTT
>TRBD1|NA|TRBJ2-5|TRBV11-2
CASSSGQGPQETQYF
TGTGCCAGCAGCTCTGGACAGGGCCCCCAAGAGACCCAGTACTTC
>TRBD1|NA|TRBJ1-5|TRBV28
CATRTGNQPQHF
TGTGCCACCCGGACAGGGAATCAGCCCCAGCATTTT
>NA|NA|TRBJ2-1|TRBV11-2
CASSSPWATGISYNEQFF
TGTGCCAGCAGCTCCCCATGGGCTACCGGAATCTCCTACAATGAGCAGTTCTTC
>TRBD1|NA|TRBJ2-1|TRBV7-8
CASTQGDEQFF
TGTGCCAGCACCCAGGGGGATGAGCAGTTCTTC
>NA|NA|TRBJ1-1|TRBV7-9
CASSPWGGGDTEAFF
TGTGCCAGCAGCCCCTGGGGCGGGGGGGACACTGAAGCTTTCTTT
>NA|NA|TRBJ1-4|TRBV28
CASSHRDLDEKLFF
TGTGCCAGCAGTCACCGGGACTTGGATGAAAAACTGTTTTTT
>NA|NA|TRBJ2-3|TRBV28
CASKRARGTDTQYF
TGTGCCAGTAAGCGGGCCCGAGGGACAGATACGCAGTATTTT
>NA|NA|TRBJ2-5|TRBV7-8
CASSFPRRRGRQETQYF
TGTGCCAGCAGCTTCCCTCGGCGCAGGGGCCGCCAAGAGACCCAGTACTTC
>NA|NA|TRBJ2-3|TRBV9
CASSANRGGTQYF
TGTGCCAGCAGTGCAAACAGGGGAGGTACGCAGTATTTT
>TRBD1|once|TRBJ2-7|TRBV2
CASSRTGVHEQYF
TGTGCCAGCAGCCGGACAGGGGTCCACGAGCAGTACTTC
>NA|NA|TRBJ2-3|TRBV10-3
CAISESSGGLTDTQYF
TGTGCCATCAGTGAGTCATCCGGGGGGCTCACAGATACGCAGTATTTT
>TRBD1|NA|TRBJ2-7|TRBV2
CASTPGTGAFEQYF
TGTGCCAGCACTCCCGGGACAGGCGCCTTCGAGCAGTACTTC
>NA|NA|TRBJ1-5|TRBV6-5
CASSYGEGDQPQHF
TGTGCCAGCAGTTATGGGGAGGGCGACCAGCCCCAGCATTTT
>NA|few|TRBJ2-7|TRBV18
CASSVRGQYEQYF
TGTGCCAGCTCAGTTCGTGGGCAATACGAGCAGTACTTC
>TRBD2|NA|TRBJ2-3|TRBV5-6
CASSPVAGESDTQYF
TGTGCCAGCAGCCCTGTAGCGGGAGAATCGGATACGCAGTATTTT
>TRBD2|NA|TRBJ2-7|TRBV19
CASRFASGSYEQYF
TGTGCCAGTAGATTTGCTAGCGGGAGTTACGAGCAGTACTTC
>NA|NA|TRBJ2-5|TRBV7-3
CASSLKPDSRETQYF
TGTGCCAGCAGCTTAAAACCCGACAGTAGGGAGACCCAGTACTTC
>TRBD2|NA|TRBJ2-1|TRBV30
CAWHPRWGGSYNEQFF
TGTGCCTGGCACCCAAGGTGGGGAGGGTCCTACAATGAGCAGTTCTTC
>TRBD1|NA|TRBJ1-2|TRBV9
CASGRHTRTGERYGYTF
TGTGCCAGCGGGCGCCACACCAGGACAGGGGAACGCTATGGCTACACCTTC
>TRBD1|NA|TRBJ2-7|TRBV29-1
CSVEGTETYEQYF
TGCAGCGTTGAGGGGACAGAGACCTACGAGCAGTACTTC
>NA|NA|TRBJ2-1|TRBV5-6
CASSFSSNEQFF
TGTGCCAGCAGCTTTAGCAGTAATGAGCAGTTCTTC
>NA|NA|TRBJ2-7|TRBV7-2
CASSQMVGLNYEQYF
TGTGCCAGCAGTCAGATGGTAGGACTGAACTACGAGCAGTACTTC
>NA|NA|TRBJ2-7|TRBV6-5
CASSYSGGASYEQYF
TGTGCCAGCAGTTACTCTGGGGGGGCCTCCTACGAGCAGTACTTC
>NA|once|TRBJ2-2|TRBV5-4
CASSLAGNTGELFF
TGTGCCAGCAGCTTAGCGGGCAACACCGGGGAGCTGTTTTTT
>TRBD1|NA|TRBJ1-1|TRBV7-6
CASSSKMTGYYTEAFF
TGTGCCAGCAGCTCAAAGATGACAGGGTATTACACTGAAGCTTTCTTT
>TRBD1|NA|TRBJ2-4|TRBV13
CASSGGGQGKNIQYF
TGTGCCAGCAGCGGGGGGGGACAGGGTAAAAACATTCAGTACTTC
>NA|once|TRBJ2-7|TRBV10-3
CAISESKDYYEQYF
TGTGCCATCAGTGAGTCGAAGGACTACTACGAGCAGTACTTC
>TRBD2|NA|TRBJ2-1|TRBV28
CASSLPGTSDEQFF
TGTGCCAGCAGTTTACCCGGGACTAGCGATGAGCAGTTCTTC